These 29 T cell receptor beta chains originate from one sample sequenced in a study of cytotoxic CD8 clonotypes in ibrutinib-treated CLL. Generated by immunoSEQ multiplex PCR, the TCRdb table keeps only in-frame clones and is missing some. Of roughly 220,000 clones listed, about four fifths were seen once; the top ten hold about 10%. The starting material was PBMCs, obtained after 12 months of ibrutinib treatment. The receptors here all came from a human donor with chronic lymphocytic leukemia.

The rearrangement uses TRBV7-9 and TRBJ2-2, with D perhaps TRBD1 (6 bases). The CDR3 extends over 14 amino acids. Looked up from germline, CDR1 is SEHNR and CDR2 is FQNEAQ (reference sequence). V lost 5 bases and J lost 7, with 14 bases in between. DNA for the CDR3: TGTGCCAGCAGCCCCCGAACAGGGTTCGGGGAGCTGTTTTTT. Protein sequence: CASSPRTGFGELFF.

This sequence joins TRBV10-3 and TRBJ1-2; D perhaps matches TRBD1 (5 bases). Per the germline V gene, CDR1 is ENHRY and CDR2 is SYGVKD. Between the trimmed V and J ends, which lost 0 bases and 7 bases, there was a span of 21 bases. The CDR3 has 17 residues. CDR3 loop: CAISESEGTGRSGGYTF. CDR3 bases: TGTGCCATCAGTGAGTCCGAAGGGACGGGGCGATCGGGTGGCTACACCTTC.

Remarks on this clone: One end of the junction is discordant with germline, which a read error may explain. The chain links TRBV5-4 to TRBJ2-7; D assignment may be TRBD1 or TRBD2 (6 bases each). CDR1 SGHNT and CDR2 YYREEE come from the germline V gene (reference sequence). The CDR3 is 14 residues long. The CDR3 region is CASSLGGALGLEHF. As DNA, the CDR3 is TGTGCCAGCAGCTTGGGGGGGGCGCTAGGACTGGAGCACTTC.

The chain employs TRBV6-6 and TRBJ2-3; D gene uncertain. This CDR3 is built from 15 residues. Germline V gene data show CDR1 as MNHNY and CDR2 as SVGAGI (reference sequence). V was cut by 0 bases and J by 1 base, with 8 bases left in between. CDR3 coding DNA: TGTGCCAGCAGTTACTCAGGGCGAGGCACAGATACGCAGTATTTT. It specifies CASSYSGRGTDTQYF.

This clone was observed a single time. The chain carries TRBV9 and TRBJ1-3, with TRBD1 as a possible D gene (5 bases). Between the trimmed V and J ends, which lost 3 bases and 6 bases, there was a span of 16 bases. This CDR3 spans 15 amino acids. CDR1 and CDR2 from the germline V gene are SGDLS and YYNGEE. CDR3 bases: TGTGCCAGCAGCGCCGAGGGACGGGGCCCAAACACCATATATTTT. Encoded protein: CASSAEGRGPNTIYF.

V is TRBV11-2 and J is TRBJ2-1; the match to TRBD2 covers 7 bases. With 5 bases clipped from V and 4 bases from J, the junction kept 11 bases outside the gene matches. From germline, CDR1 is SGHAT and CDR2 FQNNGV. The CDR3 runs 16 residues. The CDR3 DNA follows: TGTGCCAGCAGCCCTATTGCGGGAGCGGTTTACAATGAGCAGTTCTTC. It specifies CASSPIAGAVYNEQFF.

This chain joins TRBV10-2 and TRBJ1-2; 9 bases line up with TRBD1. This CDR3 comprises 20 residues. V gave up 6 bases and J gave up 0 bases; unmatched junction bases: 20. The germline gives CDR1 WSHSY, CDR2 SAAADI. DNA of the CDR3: TGCGCCAGCAGAGAGAGTGCCAGACCGGGACAGGGTATACCTAACTATGGCTACACCTTC. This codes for CASRESARPGQGIPNYGYTF.

As DNA, the CDR3 is TGTGCCAGCAGCCCGAGGCAGGGGGAGAGGTACGGCTACACCTTC. It encodes CASSPRQGERYGYTF. V gene TRBV5-4 combines with J gene TRBJ1-2; 7 bases fit TRBD1. Germline V gives CDR1 SGHNT, CDR2 YYREEE (reference sequence). CDR3 length equals 15 residues. Trimming cost V 4 bases and J 8 bases; bases outside gene matches: 14.

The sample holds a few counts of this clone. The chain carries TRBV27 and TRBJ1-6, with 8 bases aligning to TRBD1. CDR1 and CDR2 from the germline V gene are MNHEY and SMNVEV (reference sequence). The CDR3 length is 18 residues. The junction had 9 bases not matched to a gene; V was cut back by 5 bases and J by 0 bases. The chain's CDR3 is CASSPRTGPSSYNSPLHF. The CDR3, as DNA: TGTGCCAGCAGTCCGAGGACAGGGCCGAGCTCCTATAATTCACCCCTCCACTTT.

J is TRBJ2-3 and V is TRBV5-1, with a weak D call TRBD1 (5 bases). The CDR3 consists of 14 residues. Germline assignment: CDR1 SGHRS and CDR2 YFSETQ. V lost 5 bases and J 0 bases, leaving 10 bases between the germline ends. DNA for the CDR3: TGCGCCAGCAGAAACGACAGAAGCACAGATACGCAGTATTTT. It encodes CASRNDRSTDTQYF.

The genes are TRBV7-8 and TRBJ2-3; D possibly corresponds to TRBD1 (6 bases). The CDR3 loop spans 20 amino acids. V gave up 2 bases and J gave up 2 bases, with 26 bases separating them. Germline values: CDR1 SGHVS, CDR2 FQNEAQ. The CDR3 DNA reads TGTGCCAGCAGCTTACCAGGGCGGGCCAGTTGGGGGCGGGTCACAGATACGCAGTATTTT. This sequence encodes CASSLPGRASWGRVTDTQYF.

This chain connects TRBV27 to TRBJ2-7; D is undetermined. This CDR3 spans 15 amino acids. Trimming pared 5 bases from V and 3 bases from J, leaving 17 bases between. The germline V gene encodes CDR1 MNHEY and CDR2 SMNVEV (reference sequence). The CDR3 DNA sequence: TGTGCCAGCAGTCTAACCGGGTTTGGCCTCTACGAGCAGTACTTC. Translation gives CASSLTGFGLYEQYF.

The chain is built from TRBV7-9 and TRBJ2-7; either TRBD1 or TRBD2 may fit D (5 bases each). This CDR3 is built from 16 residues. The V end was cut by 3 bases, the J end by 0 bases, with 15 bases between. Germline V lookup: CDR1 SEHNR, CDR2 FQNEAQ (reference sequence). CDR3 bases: TGTGCCAGCAGCTTGGAGGCGTGGGGGAGCTCCTACGAGCAGTACTTC. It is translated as CASSLEAWGSSYEQYF.

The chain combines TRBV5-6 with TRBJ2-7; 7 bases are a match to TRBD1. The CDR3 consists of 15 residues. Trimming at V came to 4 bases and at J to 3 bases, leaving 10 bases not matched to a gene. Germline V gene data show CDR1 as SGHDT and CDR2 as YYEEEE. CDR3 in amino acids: CASSPSGTVIYEQYF. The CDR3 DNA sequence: TGTGCCAGCAGCCCTTCTGGGACAGTGATCTACGAGCAGTACTTC. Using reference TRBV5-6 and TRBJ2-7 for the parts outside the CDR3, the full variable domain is DAGVTQSPTHLIKTRGQQVTLRCSPKSGHDTVSWYQQALGQGPQFIFQYYEEEERQRGNFPDRFSGHQFPNYSSELNVNALLLGDSALYLCASSPSGTVIYEQYFGPGTRLTVT.

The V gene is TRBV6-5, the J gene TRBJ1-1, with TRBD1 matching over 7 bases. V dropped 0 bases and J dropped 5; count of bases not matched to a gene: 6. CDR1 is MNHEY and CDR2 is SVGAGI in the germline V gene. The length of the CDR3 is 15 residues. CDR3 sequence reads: CASSYSRQGGTEAFF. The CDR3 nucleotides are TGTGCCAGCAGTTACTCCAGACAGGGCGGAACTGAAGCTTTCTTT.

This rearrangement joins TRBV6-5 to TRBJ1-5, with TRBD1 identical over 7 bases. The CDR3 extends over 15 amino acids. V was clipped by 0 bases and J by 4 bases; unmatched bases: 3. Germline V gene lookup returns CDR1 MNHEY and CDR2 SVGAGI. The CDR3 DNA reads TGTGCCAGCAGTTACTCCGGGACAGTTAATCAGCCCCAGCATTTT. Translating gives CASSYSGTVNQPQHF.

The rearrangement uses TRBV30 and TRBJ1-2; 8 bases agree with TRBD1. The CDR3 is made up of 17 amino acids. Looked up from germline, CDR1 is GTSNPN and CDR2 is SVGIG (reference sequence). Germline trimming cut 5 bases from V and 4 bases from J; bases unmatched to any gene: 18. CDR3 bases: TGTGCCTGGGTGCTTGACATCGGGACAGGTAGTTCCTATGGCTACACCTTC. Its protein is CAWVLDIGTGSSYGYTF.

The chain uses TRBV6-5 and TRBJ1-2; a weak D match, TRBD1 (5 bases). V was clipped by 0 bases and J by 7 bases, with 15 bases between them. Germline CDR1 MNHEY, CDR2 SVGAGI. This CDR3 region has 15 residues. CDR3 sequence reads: CASSYSLIGAAGYTF. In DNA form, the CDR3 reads TGTGCCAGCAGTTACTCGCTAATAGGGGCCGCTGGCTACACCTTC.

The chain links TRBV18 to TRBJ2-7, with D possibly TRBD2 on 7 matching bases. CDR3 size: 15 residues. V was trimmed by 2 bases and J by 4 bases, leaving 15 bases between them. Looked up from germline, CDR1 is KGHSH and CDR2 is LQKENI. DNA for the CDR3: TGTGCCAGCTCACCATGGGACCGGGGGGCTTACGAGCAGTACTTC. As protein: CASSPWDRGAYEQYF.

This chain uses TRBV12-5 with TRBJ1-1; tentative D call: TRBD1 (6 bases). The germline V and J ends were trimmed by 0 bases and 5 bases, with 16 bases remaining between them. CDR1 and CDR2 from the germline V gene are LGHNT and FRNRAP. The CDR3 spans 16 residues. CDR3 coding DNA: TGTGCTAGTGGTTTGGTACTTGGACAGAGAAGGACTGAAGCTTTCTTT. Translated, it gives CASGLVLGQRRTEAFF.

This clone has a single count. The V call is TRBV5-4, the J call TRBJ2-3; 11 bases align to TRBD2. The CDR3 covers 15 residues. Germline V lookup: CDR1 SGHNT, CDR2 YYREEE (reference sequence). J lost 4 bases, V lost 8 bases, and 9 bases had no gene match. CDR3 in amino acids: CASTGTSGPSDTQYF. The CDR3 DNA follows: TGTGCCAGTACCGGGACTAGCGGACCATCAGATACGCAGTATTTT.

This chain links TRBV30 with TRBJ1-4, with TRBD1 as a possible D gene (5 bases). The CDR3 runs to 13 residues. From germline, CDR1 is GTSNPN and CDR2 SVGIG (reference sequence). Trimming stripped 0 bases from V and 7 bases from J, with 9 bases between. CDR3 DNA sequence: TGTGCCTGGAGTGTACAGGTCGGTGAAAAACTGTTTTTT. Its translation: CAWSVQVGEKLFF.

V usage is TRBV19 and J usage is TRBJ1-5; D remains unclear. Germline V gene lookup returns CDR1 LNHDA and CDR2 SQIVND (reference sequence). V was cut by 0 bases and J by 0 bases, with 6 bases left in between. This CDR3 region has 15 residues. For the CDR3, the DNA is TGTGCCAGTAGTATAGAAGGTTATAGCAATCAGCCCCAGCATTTT. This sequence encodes CASSIEGYSNQPQHF.

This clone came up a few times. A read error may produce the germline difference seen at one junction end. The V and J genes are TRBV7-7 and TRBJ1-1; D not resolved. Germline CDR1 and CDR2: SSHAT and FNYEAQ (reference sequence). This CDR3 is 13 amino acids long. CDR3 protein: CASSSGLNTEAFF. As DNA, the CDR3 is TGTGCTAGCAGCTCCGGACTGAACACTGAAGCTTTCTTT.

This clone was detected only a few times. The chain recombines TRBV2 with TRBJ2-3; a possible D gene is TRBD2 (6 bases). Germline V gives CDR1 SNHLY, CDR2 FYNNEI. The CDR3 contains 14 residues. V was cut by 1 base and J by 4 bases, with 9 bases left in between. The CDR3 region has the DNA TGTGCCAGCAGTGAAGTAATAGCGGCAGATACGCAGTATTTT. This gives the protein CASSEVIAADTQYF.

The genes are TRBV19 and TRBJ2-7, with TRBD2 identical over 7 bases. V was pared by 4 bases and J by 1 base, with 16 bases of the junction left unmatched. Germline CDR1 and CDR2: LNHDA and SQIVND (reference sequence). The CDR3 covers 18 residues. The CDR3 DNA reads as TGTGCCAGTAGTACCGGACTAGTGATGTTTGGGCCTTCCTACGAGCAGTACTTC. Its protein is CASSTGLVMFGPSYEQYF.

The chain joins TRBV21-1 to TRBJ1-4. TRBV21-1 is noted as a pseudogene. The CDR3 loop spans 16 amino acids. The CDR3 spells CASSPRGLGDNEKLFF. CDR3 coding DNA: TGTGCCAGCAGCCCGAGGGGATTAGGTGATAATGAAAAACTGTTTTTT.

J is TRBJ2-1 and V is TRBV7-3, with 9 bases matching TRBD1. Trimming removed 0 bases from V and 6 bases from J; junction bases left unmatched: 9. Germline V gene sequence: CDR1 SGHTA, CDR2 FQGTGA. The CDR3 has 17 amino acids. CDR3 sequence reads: CASSLTLGQGGANEQFF. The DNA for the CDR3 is TGTGCCAGCAGCTTAACCCTGGGACAGGGAGGGGCCAATGAGCAGTTCTTC.

CDR3 sequence (DNA): TGTGCCAGCAGTTCCCGACTAGCTGAGGACACCGGGGAGCTGTTTTTT. Translating it yields CASSSRLAEDTGELFF. V usage is TRBV27 and J usage is TRBJ2-2; TRBD2 agrees at 7 bases. The ends lost 4 bases at V and 3 bases at J; junction bases unmatched: 8. The germline gives CDR1 MNHEY, CDR2 SMNVEV (reference sequence). The CDR3 extends over 16 amino acids.